This T cell receptor (beta chain) originates from a study of tissue T cells after allogeneic stem cell transplantation. Study findings and constraints: Within patients, tissue anatomy strongly shaped TCR repertoire composition. Tissue-detected TCR repertoire was only partly captured by blood and spleen T cells.

This clone was found a few times. The antigen is undetermined. The genes and germline here are from mouse. CDR3 sequences, V/J genes, frequencies and template counts came from survey-depth TCRbeta sequencing. The data were produced by immunoSEQ multiplex PCR, yet TCRdb's version contains in-frame clones alone and is incomplete. The table has 1,000 to 1,500 clones, around 61% seen once. This clonotype was obtained from a female BALB/c mouse in good health. MHC haplotype here: H2-d. Sequenced: skin.

Incomplete CDR3 DNA: TGTGCCAGCAGTCCGGGCTGGGGGTATGAACAGTAC. This translates into CASSPGWGYEQY. In full, the CDR3 is CASSPGWGYEQYF. The genes are TRBV14 and TRBJ2-7; 7 bases line up with TRBD2. Read sequence stops 1 residue before the CDR3 end, and the germline J gene provides the missing end. V was clipped by 4 bases and J by 4 bases; unmatched bases: 5. Per the germline V gene, CDR1 is SGHDT and CDR2 is FRDEAV. The CDR3 is 13 residues long. Full variable domain (missing parts from reference TRBV14 and TRBJ2-7): EAGVTQSPRYAVLQEGQAVSFWCDPISGHDTLYWYQQPRDQGPQLLVYFRDEAVIDNSQLPSDRFSAVRPKGTNSTLKIQSAKQGDTATYLCASSPGWGYEQYFGPGTRLTVL.